One sample yielded the 8 T cell receptor beta chains listed below, sequenced in a study of liver allograft versus peripheral blood T cells. At the level of the study: Within transplanted livers, the T cell receptor repertoires were examined and compared against the repertoires present in the peripheral blood of liver transplant recipients.

TCRdb itself ran the reads through MiXCR, one entry per CDR3 protein. The data hold some 7,000 distinct CDR3 sequences, with 16% observed a single time. The receptors stem from a human patient who had a liver transplant. Some T cells may have come from the graft donor.

The chain couples TRBV10-3 to TRBJ2-3; 8 bases are a match to TRBD2. Germline V gene lookup returns CDR1 ENHRY and CDR2 SYGVKD. Trimming cost V 4 bases and J 1 base; bases outside gene matches: 4. The CDR3 runs to 15 residues. In DNA, the CDR3 is TGTGCCATCAGTGCCTACGGGGGGGGCACAGATACGCAGTATTTT. This gives the protein CAISAYGGGTDTQYF.

This clonotype was observed at least ten times. This chain uses TRBV29-1 with TRBJ2-7; tentatively, D is TRBD1 or TRBD2 (6 bases each). CDR1 and CDR2 (germline): SQVTM, ANQGSEA. The V end lost 7 bases, the J end lost 4 bases, and 11 bases lay between the germline ends. The CDR3 is 11 amino acids. The CDR3 here is CSGRRGYEQYF. CDR3 nucleotide sequence: TGCAGCGGAAGGAGGGGGTACGAGCAGTACTTC.

This clonotype was counted ten times or more. In nucleotides, the CDR3 is TGTGCCAGCAGTTCCGGACTAGCGGGGGTGAACAATGAGCAGTTCTTC. It specifies CASSSGLAGVNNEQFF. The chain links TRBV28 to TRBJ2-1; 13 bases match TRBD2. This CDR3 contains 16 residues. Trimming cost V 4 bases and J 5 bases; bases outside gene matches: 5. The V gene's germline CDR1 is MDHEN and CDR2 SYDVKM.

The table lists this clonotype with a few counts. The V gene is TRBV5-6, the J gene TRBJ1-1; 9 bases fit TRBD1. Germline values: CDR1 SGHDT, CDR2 YYEEEE. Trimming cost V 3 bases and J 7 bases; bases outside gene matches: 7. There are 14 residues in the CDR3. The chain's CDR3 is CASSSTGGWGEAFF. CDR3 bases: TGTGCCAGCAGCTCAACAGGGGGCTGGGGTGAAGCTTTCTTT.

This clonotype is categorized as large. The chain has TRBV6-5 and TRBJ1-6; D is undetermined. V was cut by 0 bases and J by 0 bases, with 9 bases left in between. Germline assignment: CDR1 MNHEY and CDR2 SVGAGI. The CDR3 extends over 17 amino acids. The CDR3 sequence is CASSYSRSSSYNSPLHF. The CDR3 DNA sequence: TGTGCCAGCAGTTACTCGAGAAGTAGCTCCTATAATTCACCCCTCCACTTT.

Turning to this clonotype: This could be a read error, since a much larger clone is one nucleotide away. The gene calls are TRBV7-9 and TRBJ1-1, with 7 nucleotides matching TRBD1. Germline CDR1 is SEHNR and CDR2 is FQNEAQ (reference sequence). The CDR3 runs to 14 residues. CDR3 nucleotides: TGTACCAGCAGCCCTCAGGGGGGGCTCACTGAAGCTTTCTTT. Its protein is CTSSPQGGLTEAFF.

This clonotype was observed a handful of times. For the CDR3, the DNA is TGCAGTGCTAGTGAGGGTGATCAGCCCCAGCATTTT. Amino acids: CSASEGDQPQHF. The chain has TRBV20-1 and TRBJ1-5; D remains unclear. The germline V gene encodes CDR1 DFQATT and CDR2 SNEGSKA (reference sequence). Trimming removed 3 bases from V and 5 bases from J, with 8 bases in between. The CDR3 is 12 amino acids.

This clonotype is medium-sized by share. The rearrangement joins TRBV29-1 to TRBJ1-5; possible D gene TRBD1, 5 bases. The ends were cut back, 5 bases at V and 6 bases at J, with 20 bases in the middle. Germline CDR1 SQVTM, CDR2 ANQGSEA. This CDR3 has 15 amino acids. CDR3 nucleotides: TGCAGCGTTAGTGACGGATTGCTAGGGGCTCAGCCCCAGCATTTT. Its translation: CSVSDGLLGAQPQHF.